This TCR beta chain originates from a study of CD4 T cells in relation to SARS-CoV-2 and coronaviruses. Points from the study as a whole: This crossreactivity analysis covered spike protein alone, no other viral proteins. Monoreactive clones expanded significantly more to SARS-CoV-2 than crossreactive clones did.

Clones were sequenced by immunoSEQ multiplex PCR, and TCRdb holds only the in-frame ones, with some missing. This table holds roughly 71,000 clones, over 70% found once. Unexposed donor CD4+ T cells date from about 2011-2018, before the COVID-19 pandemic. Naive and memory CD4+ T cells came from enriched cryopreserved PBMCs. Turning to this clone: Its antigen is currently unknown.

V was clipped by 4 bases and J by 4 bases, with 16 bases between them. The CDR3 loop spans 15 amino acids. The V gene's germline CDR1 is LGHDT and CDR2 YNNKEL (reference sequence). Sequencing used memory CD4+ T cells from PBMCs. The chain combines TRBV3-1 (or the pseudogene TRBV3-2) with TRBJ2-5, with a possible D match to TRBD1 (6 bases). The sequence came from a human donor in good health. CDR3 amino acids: CASSRDTGGRETQYF. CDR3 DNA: TGTGCCAGCAGCCGGGACACCGGAGGACGAGAGACCCAGTACTTC.